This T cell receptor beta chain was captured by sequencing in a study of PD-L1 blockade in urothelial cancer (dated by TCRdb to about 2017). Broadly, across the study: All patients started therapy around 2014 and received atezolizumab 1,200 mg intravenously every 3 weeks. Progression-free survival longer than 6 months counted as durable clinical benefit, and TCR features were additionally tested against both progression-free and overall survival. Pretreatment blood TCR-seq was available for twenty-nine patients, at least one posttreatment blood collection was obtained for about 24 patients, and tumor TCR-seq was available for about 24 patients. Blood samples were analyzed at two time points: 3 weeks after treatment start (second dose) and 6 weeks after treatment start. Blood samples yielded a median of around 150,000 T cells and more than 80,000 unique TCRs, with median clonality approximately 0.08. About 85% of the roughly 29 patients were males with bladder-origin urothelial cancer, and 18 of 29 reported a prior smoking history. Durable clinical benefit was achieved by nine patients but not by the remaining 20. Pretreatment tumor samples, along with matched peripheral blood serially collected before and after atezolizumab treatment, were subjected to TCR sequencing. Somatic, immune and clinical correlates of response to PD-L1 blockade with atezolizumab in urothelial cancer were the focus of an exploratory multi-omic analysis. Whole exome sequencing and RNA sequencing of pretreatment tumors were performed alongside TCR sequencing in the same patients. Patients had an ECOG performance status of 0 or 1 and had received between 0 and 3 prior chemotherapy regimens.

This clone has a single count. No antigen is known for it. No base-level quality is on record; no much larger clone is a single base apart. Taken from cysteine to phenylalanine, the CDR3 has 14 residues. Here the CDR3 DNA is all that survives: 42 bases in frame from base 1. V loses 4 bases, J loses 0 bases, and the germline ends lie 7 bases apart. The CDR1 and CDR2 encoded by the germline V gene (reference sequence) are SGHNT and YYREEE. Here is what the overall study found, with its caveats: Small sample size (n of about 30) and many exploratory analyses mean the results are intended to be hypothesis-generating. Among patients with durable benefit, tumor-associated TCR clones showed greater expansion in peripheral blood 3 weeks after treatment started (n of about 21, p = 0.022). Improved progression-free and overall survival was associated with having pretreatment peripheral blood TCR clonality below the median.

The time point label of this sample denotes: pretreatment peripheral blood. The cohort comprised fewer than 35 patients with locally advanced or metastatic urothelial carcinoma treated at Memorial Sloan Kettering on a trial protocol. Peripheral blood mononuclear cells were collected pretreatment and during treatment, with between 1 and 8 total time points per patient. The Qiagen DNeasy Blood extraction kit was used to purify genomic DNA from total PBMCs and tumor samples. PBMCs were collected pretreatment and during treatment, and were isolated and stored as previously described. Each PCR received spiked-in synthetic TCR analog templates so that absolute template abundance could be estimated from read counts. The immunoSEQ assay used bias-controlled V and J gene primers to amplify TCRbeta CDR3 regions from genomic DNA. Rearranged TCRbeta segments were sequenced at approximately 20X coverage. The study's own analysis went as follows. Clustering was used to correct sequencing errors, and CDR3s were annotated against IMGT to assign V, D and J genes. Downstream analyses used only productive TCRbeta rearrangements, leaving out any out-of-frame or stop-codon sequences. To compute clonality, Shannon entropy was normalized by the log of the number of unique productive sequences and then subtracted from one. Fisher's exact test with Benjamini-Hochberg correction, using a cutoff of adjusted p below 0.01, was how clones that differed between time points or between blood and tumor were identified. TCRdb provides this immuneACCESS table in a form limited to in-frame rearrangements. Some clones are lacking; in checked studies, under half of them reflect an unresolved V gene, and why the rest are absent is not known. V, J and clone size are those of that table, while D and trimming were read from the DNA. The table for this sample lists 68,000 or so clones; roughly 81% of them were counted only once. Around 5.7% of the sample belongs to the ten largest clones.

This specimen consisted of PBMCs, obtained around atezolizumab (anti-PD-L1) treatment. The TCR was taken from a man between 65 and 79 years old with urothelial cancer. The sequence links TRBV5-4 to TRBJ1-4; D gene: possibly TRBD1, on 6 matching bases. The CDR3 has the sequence CASSTGSTNEKLFF. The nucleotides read TGTGCCAGCAGCACAGGGTCAACTAATGAAAAACTGTTTTTT.